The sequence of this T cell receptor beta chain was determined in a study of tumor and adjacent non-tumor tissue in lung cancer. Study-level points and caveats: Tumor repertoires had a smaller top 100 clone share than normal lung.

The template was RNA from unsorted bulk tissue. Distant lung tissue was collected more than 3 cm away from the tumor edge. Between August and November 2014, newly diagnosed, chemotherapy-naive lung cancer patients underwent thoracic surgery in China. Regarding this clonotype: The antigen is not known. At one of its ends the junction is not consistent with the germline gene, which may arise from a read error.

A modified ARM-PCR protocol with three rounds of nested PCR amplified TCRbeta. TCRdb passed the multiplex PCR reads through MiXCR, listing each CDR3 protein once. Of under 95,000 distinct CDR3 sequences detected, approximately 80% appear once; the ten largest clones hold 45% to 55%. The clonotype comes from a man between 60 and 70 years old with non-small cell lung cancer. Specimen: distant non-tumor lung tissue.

The CDR3 sequence: CASSVMTGGYEENF. The CDR3, as DNA: TGCGCCAGCAGTGTAATGACTGGGGGGTACGAGGAGAACTTC. This chain uses TRBV10-2 with TRBJ2-7; D is perhaps TRBD2 (6 bases). CDR3 length: 14 residues. The germline V gene encodes CDR1 WSHSY and CDR2 SAAADI.